This section outlines one T cell receptor (beta chain) sequence together with its context. At least ten counts were recorded for this clonotype. It has no known antigen specificity. Nothing much larger sits one base from this clone, and base qualities are not available. The sample comes from a study of T-cell reconstitution after alpha-beta-depleted transplantation in children (dated by TCRdb to 2016 to 2018). In terms of the full investigation: The study quantitatively tracked T-cell immune reconstitution after TCRalphabeta/CD19-depleted allogeneic hematopoietic cell transplantation in children using TCR repertoire profiling.

The germline V gene provides CDR1 SQVTM and CDR2 ANQGSEA. V lost 4 bases and J lost 4 bases; the stretch between them is 10 bases long. Reading from cysteine to phenylalanine, the CDR3 counts 12 amino acids. The sequence is cut down to CDR3 DNA, 36 bases in frame from base 1. Library method: PCR. Sequencing instrument: Illumina HiSeq 2500. TCR libraries were prepared with molecular barcoding, using unique molecular identifiers to normalize TCRbeta repertoire quantification. TCRdb trimmed public reads at Q25 via fastp, called clones via MiXCR and kept in-frame beta chains. Identical CDR3 protein sequences are pooled into one entry, listed with their most common genes and DNA. The sample records about 610,000 distinct CDR3 sequences, about 10% of which are singletons. Of the sample, approximately 4.1% is held by the ten largest clones.

Sequences were derived from PBMCs from the stem cell graft donor, sampled from the stem cell graft. This clonotype originated in a human donor who donated a stem cell graft to a child with acute myeloid leukemia. The rearranged segments are TRBV29-1 and TRBJ2-5; the D gene could be either TRBD1 or TRBD2, each agreeing at 5 bases. DNA sequence: TGCAGCGTTGTGAGGGGAACAGAGACCCAGTACTTC. This translates into CSVVRGTETQYF.